What follows is one T cell receptor beta chain and its context. The data were taken from a study of blood T cell repertoires in COVID-19. Study-wide context: T cells, B-cell-depleted T cells, or PBMCs supplied cDNA or gDNA.

In the original analysis: Reference gene primers were amplified, and this amplification served to estimate nucleated cell counts. Repertoires were generated with immunoSEQ multiplex PCR, while TCRdb's copy carries only in-frame clones and drops some. V, J and clone size are taken as reported in that table, and D and trimming were inferred from the DNA itself. The sample has hundreds of thousands of clones; around 86% are singletons. Material: peripheral blood. The receptor was derived from a woman aged 30 to 39 with active or convalescent COVID-19.

CDR3 loop: CASTLQGTHLNTGELFF. The CDR3 DNA follows: TGCGCCAGCACCCTGCAGGGGACCCATCTGAACACCGGGGAGCTGTTTTTT. This rearrangement joins TRBV5-1 to TRBJ2-2; D perhaps matches TRBD1 (6 bases). CDR1 and CDR2 from the germline V gene are SGHRS and YFSETQ. The CDR3 has 17 residues. V was cut by 6 bases and J by 1 base, with 19 bases left in between.